The present T cell receptor (beta chain) was sequenced within a study of esophageal squamous cell carcinoma under preoperative chemotherapy. Germline assignment: CDR1 SGHAT and CDR2 FQNNGV. The CDR3 runs to 15 residues. The germline V and J ends were trimmed by 3 bases and 0 bases, with 10 bases remaining between them. Time point meaning: before preoperative PTX-NDP chemotherapy. Patients received paclitaxel-nedaplatin as preoperative chemotherapy before surgery. TCRdb re-called the PCR reads through MiXCR, storing one row per CDR3 protein. The sample shows roughly 16,000 distinct CDR3 sequences, 48% of them seen only once. This clonotype has a handful of counts.

This clonotype was obtained from a human donor with esophageal squamous cell carcinoma. The donor label of this sample is uncertain. The rearrangement uses TRBV11-2 and TRBJ2-3; tentative D call: TRBD2 (5 bases). The biological material was taken from a patient given preoperative chemotherapy. CDR3 in amino acids: CASSFSGSSTDTQYF. The CDR3 DNA sequence: TGTGCCAGCAGCTTCAGCGGATCTAGCACAGATACGCAGTATTTT.